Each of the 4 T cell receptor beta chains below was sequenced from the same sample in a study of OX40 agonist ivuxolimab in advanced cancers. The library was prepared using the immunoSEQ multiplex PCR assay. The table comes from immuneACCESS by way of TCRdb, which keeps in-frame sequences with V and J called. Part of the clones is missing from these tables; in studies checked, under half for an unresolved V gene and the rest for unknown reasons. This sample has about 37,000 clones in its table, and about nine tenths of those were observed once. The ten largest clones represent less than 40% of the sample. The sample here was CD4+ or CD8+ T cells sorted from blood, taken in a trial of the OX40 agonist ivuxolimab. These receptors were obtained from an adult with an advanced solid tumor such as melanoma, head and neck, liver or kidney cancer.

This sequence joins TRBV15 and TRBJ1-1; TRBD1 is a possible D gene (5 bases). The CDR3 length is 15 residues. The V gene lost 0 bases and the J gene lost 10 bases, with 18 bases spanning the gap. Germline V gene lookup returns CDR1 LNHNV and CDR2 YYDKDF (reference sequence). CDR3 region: CATSRDQGVVSAAFF. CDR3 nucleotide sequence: TGTGCCACCAGCAGAGATCAAGGGGTGGTATCTGCAGCTTTCTTT. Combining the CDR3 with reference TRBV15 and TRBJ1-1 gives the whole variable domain DAMVIQNPRYQVTQFGKPVTLSCSQTLNHNVMYWYQQKSSQAPKLLFHYYDKDFNNEADTPDNFQSRRPNTSFCFLDIRSPGLGDTAMYLCATSRDQGVVSAAFFGQGTRLTVV.

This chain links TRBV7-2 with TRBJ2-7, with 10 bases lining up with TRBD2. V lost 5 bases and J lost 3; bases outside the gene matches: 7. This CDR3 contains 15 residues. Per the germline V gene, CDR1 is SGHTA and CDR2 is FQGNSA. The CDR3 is CASSLTSGRDYEQYF. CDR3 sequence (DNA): TGTGCCAGCAGCCTGACTAGCGGGCGGGACTACGAGCAGTACTTC.

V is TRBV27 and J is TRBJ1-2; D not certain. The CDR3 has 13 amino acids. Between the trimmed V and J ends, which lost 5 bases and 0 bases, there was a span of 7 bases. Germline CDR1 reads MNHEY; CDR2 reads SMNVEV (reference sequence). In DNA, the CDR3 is TGTGCCAGCAGTACTGGTTCTAACTATGGCTACACCTTC. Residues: CASSTGSNYGYTF.

CDR3 coding DNA: TGTGCCAGCGGGGTCAATCAGCCCCAGCATTTT. Its translation is CASGVNQPQHF. The rearrangement links TRBV27 to TRBJ1-5; no firm D call. The CDR3 is 11 residues long. CDR1 is MNHEY, CDR2 SMNVEV, per germline (reference sequence). Trimming removed 8 bases at V and 3 bases at J, with 5 bases between.